These 13 T cell receptor beta chains were all obtained from the same sample, sequenced in a study of CDR3 diversity in severe acne. TCRdb itself ran the PCR reads through MiXCR, one entry per CDR3 protein. The data hold more than 85,000 distinct CDR3 sequences, with about 53% observed a single time. Sequencing was performed on blood. The receptor source for this set is a male donor with severe acne vulgaris.

CDR3 sequence reads: CASSSGLATYEQYF. For the CDR3, the DNA is TGTGCCAGCAGCTCGGGACTAGCCACCTACGAGCAGTACTTC. The chain combines TRBV7-2 with TRBJ2-7; 9 positions agree with TRBD2. The CDR3 length is 14 residues. V lost 4 bases and J lost 2; bases outside the gene matches: 3. Per the germline V gene, CDR1 is SGHTA and CDR2 is FQGNSA.

Comments on this clonotype: At one end, the junction sequence differs from germline, possibly due to a read error. This chain joins TRBV4-2 and TRBJ2-1; no firm D call. The CDR3 sequence is 13 residues long. Germline V CDR1 and CDR2: LGHNA, YNFKEQ. CDR3 sequence (DNA): TGTGCCAGCAGCCAAGTCCTGGATCATGAGCGGTTCTTC. Translation gives CASSQVLDHERFF.

The chain links TRBV7-2 to TRBJ2-2; D unclear. There are 17 residues in the CDR3. Germline V lookup: CDR1 SGHTA, CDR2 FQGNSA. Trimming shortened V by 6 bases and J by 4 bases, and 21 bases separated the two germline ends. CDR3 bases: TGTGCCAGCAGTCGAAGGGTCTCGGCCGAAACCACCGGGGAGCTGTTTTTT. Its translation is CASSRRVSAETTGELFF.

This chain joins TRBV10-3 and TRBJ1-5; 10 bases match TRBD1. The germline CDR1 and CDR2 sequences are ENHRY and SYGVKD. This CDR3 contains 16 residues. V dropped 5 bases and J dropped 7; count of bases not matched to a gene: 11. CDR3 sequence: CAISPDRGLREQPQHF. The DNA of the CDR3 is TGTGCCATCAGTCCCGACAGGGGGCTTAGGGAGCAGCCCCAGCATTTT.

The table lists this clonotype with many counts. CDR3 nucleotides: TGTGCCAGCAGCATCCGGACGGGGAACTATGGCTACACCTTC. Translating it yields CASSIRTGNYGYTF. V usage is TRBV9 and J usage is TRBJ1-2; D not certain. Germline-derived CDR1 and CDR2 are SGDLS and YYNGEE. Trimming took 4 bases from V and 2 from J, leaving 12 bases between them. This CDR3 comprises 14 residues.

The rearrangement uses TRBV25-1 and TRBJ1-2; D is unclear. The germline gives CDR1 MGHDK, CDR2 SYGVNS. The CDR3 has 10 residues. V dropped 5 bases and J dropped 4 bases, with 2 bases sitting between them. This CDR3 is CASSPYGYTF. DNA for the CDR3: TGTGCCAGCAGTCCCTATGGCTACACCTTC.

To note about this clonotype: A read error may account for a junction end that differs from germline. The chain joins TRBV4-1 to TRBJ2-7, with D possibly called TRBD1 or TRBD2 (5 bases each). With the DNA end fitting TRBJ2-1 better, the J assignment may be wrong. Germline V gene lookup returns CDR1 MGHRA and CDR2 YSYEKL. CDR3 size: 16 residues. CDR3 DNA sequence: TGCGTCAGCAGCCAACAGGACTTGATGACCTACAATGAGCAGTTCTTC. Translating it yields CVSSQQDLMTYNEQFF.

The chain recombines TRBV7-3 with TRBJ1-1; 8 nucleotides agree with TRBD1. Trimming took 5 bases from V and 1 from J; bases not matched to a gene: 6. Germline V gene data show CDR1 as SGHTA and CDR2 as FQGTGA. The CDR3 has 15 amino acids. DNA of the CDR3: TGTGCCAGCAGCCATCAGGGGGCCGCGAACACTGAAGCTTTCTTT. It encodes CASSHQGAANTEAFF. Combining the CDR3 with reference TRBV7-3 and TRBJ1-1 gives the whole variable domain GAGVSQTPSNKVTEKGKYVELRCDPISGHTALYWYRQSLGQGPEFLIYFQGTGAADDSGLPNDRFFAVRPEGSVSTLKIQRTERGDSAVYLCASSHQGAANTEAFFGQGTRLTVV.

This clonotype qualifies as medium-sized (0.01 to 0.1%). This chain connects TRBV14 to TRBJ2-2; D remains ambiguous. Trimming removed 3 bases at V and 5 bases at J, with 16 bases between. This CDR3 is built from 16 residues. Looked up from germline, CDR1 is SGHDN and CDR2 is FVKESK. In DNA form, the CDR3 reads TGTGCCAGCAGCCACTCAGCTGCAATGGGGACCGGGGAGCTGTTTTTT. Protein sequence: CASSHSAAMGTGELFF.

At least ten counts were recorded for this clonotype. V gene TRBV6-6 combines with J gene TRBJ2-7; D could derive from TRBD1 or TRBD2 (5 bases each). There are 16 residues in the CDR3. V dropped 5 bases and J dropped 2 bases, with 19 bases sitting between them. Germline CDR1 reads MNHNY; CDR2 reads SVGAGI (reference sequence). The CDR3 loop is CASSGPGTETAYEQYF. In DNA, the CDR3 is TGTGCCAGCAGTGGTCCGGGGACGGAGACCGCCTACGAGCAGTACTTC.

The chain links TRBV25-1 to TRBJ1-4, with 8 bases that match TRBD1. CDR3 length: 13 residues. From germline, CDR1 is MGHDK and CDR2 SYGVNS. J gave up 17 bases and V 2 bases, and 10 bases lay outside the gene matches. The CDR3 DNA follows: TGTGCCAGCAGTGAAGGTTCGGACAGGGACAGATTTTTT. The encoded protein is CASSEGSDRDRFF. The full variable domain, its missing parts supplied by reference TRBV25-1 and TRBJ1-4, is EADIYQTPRYLVIGTGKKITLECSQTMGHDKMYWYQQDPGMELHLIHYSYGVNSTEKGDLSSESTVSRIRTEHFPLTLESARPSHTSQYLCASSEGSDRDRFFGSGTQLSVL.

This clonotype has just a few counts. This sequence joins TRBV28 and TRBJ2-2; 7 bases match TRBD2. The germline V gene encodes CDR1 MDHEN and CDR2 SYDVKM. This CDR3 is 18 amino acids long. Trimming took 2 bases from V and 8 from J; bases not matched to a gene: 17. CDR3 residues: CASSLRRRLADYKGELFF. DNA for the CDR3: TGTGCCAGCAGTTTACGTCGCCGGCTAGCGGACTACAAGGGGGAGCTGTTTTTT.

This sequence joins TRBV5-6 and TRBJ1-2; 9 bases agree with TRBD1. V gave up 4 bases and J gave up 8 bases; unmatched junction bases: 0. CDR3 length: 11 amino acids. Germline V gene sequence: CDR1 SGHDT, CDR2 YYEEEE. CDR3: CASSTGGGYTF. In nucleotides, the CDR3 is TGTGCCAGCAGCACAGGGGGCGGCTACACCTTC.